The next 29 T cell receptor beta chains were all read from a single sample in a study of blood T cell repertoires in COVID-19. Libraries were prepared by immunoSEQ multiplex PCR; TCRdb keeps only in-frame clonotypes and omits some of them. The sample records about 74,000 clones, 84% being singletons. Sequenced: peripheral blood. These receptor sequences come from a man in his 70s with acute or convalescent COVID-19.

The V and J genes are TRBV7-9 and TRBJ1-1; TRBD1 matches 10 bases. V was pared by 7 bases and J by 5 bases, with 16 bases of the junction left unmatched. Germline values: CDR1 SEHNR, CDR2 FQNEAQ (reference sequence). The CDR3 contains 17 residues. The CDR3 spells CASTAPRGTGARTEAFF. The CDR3 DNA sequence: TGTGCCAGCACCGCCCCCCGGGGGACAGGGGCTAGGACTGAAGCTTTCTTT.

The chain joins TRBV19 to TRBJ1-1; perhaps TRBD1 as D (6 bases). Trimming cost V 9 bases and J 4 bases, with 24 bases left between them. There are 16 residues in the CDR3. Germline assignment: CDR1 LNHDA and CDR2 SQIVND (reference sequence). CDR3 region: CASRTPKQGMSTEAFF. CDR3 DNA sequence: TGTGCCAGCCGAACCCCGAAACAGGGAATGTCCACTGAAGCTTTCTTT.

The rearrangement uses TRBV5-5 and TRBJ2-2, with D perhaps matching TRBD1 (5 bases). The length of the CDR3 is 14 residues. Germline V gives CDR1 SGHKS, CDR2 YYEKEE (reference sequence). V was clipped by 0 bases and J by 7 bases, with 10 bases between them. The CDR3 coding sequence is TGTGCCAGCAGCTTGGCCCAGGGCGGCGGGGAGCTGTTTTTT. It translates to CASSLAQGGGELFF. The whole variable domain, filled in from reference TRBV5-5 and TRBJ2-2, reads DAGVTQSPTHLIKTRGQQVTLRCSPISGHKSVSWYQQVLGQGPQFIFQYYEKEERGRGNFPDRFSARQFPNYSSELNVNALLLGDSALYLCASSLAQGGGELFFGEGSRLTVL.

The chain uses TRBV6-1 and TRBJ1-3; tentatively, D is TRBD1 (5 bases). V lost 0 bases to trimming and J lost 3 bases, with 15 bases between them. This CDR3 spans 17 amino acids. Germline CDR1 MNHNS, CDR2 SASEGT. CDR3 DNA sequence: TGTGCCAGCAGTGAAGCAAGTCAGGGACTTAGTGGAAACACCATATATTTT. The encoded protein is CASSEASQGLSGNTIYF.

The chain has TRBV15 and TRBJ2-6, with 9 positions matching TRBD1. Trimming took 9 bases from V and 1 from J; bases not matched to a gene: 10. The CDR3 is 17 residues long. CDR1 and CDR2 from the germline V gene are LNHNV and YYDKDF (reference sequence). CDR3 loop: CATAPGQGSSGANVLTF. CDR3 nucleotide sequence: TGTGCCACTGCCCCGGGACAGGGATCATCTGGGGCCAACGTCCTGACTTTC. The complete variable domain, with remaining parts taken from reference TRBV15 and TRBJ2-6, reads DAMVIQNPRYQVTQFGKPVTLSCSQTLNHNVMYWYQQKSSQAPKLLFHYYDKDFNNEADTPDNFQSRRPNTSFCFLDIRSPGLGDTAMYLCATAPGQGSSGANVLTFGAGSRLTVL.

The chain recombines TRBV11-1 with TRBJ2-1, with 7 bases that match TRBD1. CDR1 is SGHAT and CDR2 is FQDESV in the germline V gene (reference sequence). The CDR3 loop spans 14 amino acids. V shed 0 bases, J shed 9 bases, and the junction held 5 bases outside the gene matches. The CDR3 DNA reads TGTGCCAGCAGCTTAGCGCCAGGGGGAAGTGAGCAGTTCTTC. This codes for CASSLAPGGSEQFF.

V gene TRBV5-1 combines with J gene TRBJ2-2, with 7 nucleotides matching TRBD1. With V trimmed by 4 bases and J by 6 bases, 6 bases remained unmatched. The CDR3 totals 14 residues. Germline CDR1 reads SGHRS; CDR2 reads YFSETQ. CDR3 sequence (DNA): TGCGCCAGCAGCCCGAACAGGGGTGCCGGGGAGCTGTTTTTT. Translated, it gives CASSPNRGAGELFF.

The CDR3 sequence is CASSPKGADGYTF. The CDR3 bases are TGTGCCAGCTCACCGAAGGGGGCAGATGGCTACACCTTC. The gene calls are TRBV18 and TRBJ1-2; 7 bases fit TRBD1. This CDR3 has 13 residues. Per the germline V gene, CDR1 is KGHSH and CDR2 is LQKENI. The V and J ends lost 3 bases and 6 bases, in that order; junction bases with no gene match: 4.

This chain uses TRBV2 with TRBJ2-5, with D perhaps matching TRBD1 (5 bases). This CDR3 has 14 residues. The ends were cut back, 4 bases at V and 5 bases at J, with 14 bases in the middle. Germline values: CDR1 SNHLY, CDR2 FYNNEI. This chain's CDR3 is CASSVGRVKETQYF. CDR3 bases: TGTGCCAGCAGTGTCGGCAGGGTCAAGGAGACCCAGTACTTC.

This chain joins TRBV5-4 and TRBJ2-7, with D tentatively TRBD1 (6 bases). CDR3 size: 15 residues. The V gene's germline CDR1 is SGHNT and CDR2 YYREEE (reference sequence). Trimming removed 5 bases at V and 7 bases at J, with 22 bases between. CDR3 sequence: CASSTDRIPTGEQYF. DNA of the CDR3: TGTGCCAGCAGTACTGACAGGATCCCTACGGGTGAGCAGTACTTC.

The chain has TRBV19 and TRBJ2-5; D may be TRBD2 (6 bases). The CDR3 consists of 15 residues. Trimming took off 3 bases at V and 5 bases at J, with 16 bases between the two ends. Per the germline V gene, CDR1 is LNHDA and CDR2 is SQIVND (reference sequence). DNA for the CDR3: TGTGCCAGTAGTATGGCAGGGACTCAACGGGAGACCCAGTACTTC. Translation gives CASSMAGTQRETQYF.

This clone was detected once. CDR3 nucleotide sequence: TGCAGTGCTAGTTTGGGGGGGGCGAGTAATCAGCCCCAGCATTTT. It encodes CSASLGGASNQPQHF. This chain uses TRBV20-1 with TRBJ1-5; D is possibly TRBD1 (6 bases). The CDR3 has 15 amino acids. Germline CDR1 and CDR2: DFQATT and SNEGSKA (reference sequence). Trimming took off 3 bases at V and 4 bases at J, with 16 bases between the two ends.

The rearrangement uses TRBV15 and TRBJ1-5, with D uncertain. Germline V gene sequence: CDR1 LNHNV, CDR2 YYDKDF (reference sequence). The CDR3 sequence is 15 residues long. V was cut by 0 bases and J by 3 bases, with 9 bases left in between. This CDR3 is CATSRDAENNQPQHF. The CDR3 DNA reads as TGTGCCACCAGCAGAGATGCGGAAAACAATCAGCCCCAGCATTTT.

This clone was detected only a few times. The chain uses TRBV11-2 and TRBJ2-3, with 8 bases lining up with TRBD2. Germline V gene lookup returns CDR1 SGHAT and CDR2 FQNNGV. This CDR3 region has 17 residues. Germline trimming cut 5 bases from V and 5 bases from J; bases unmatched to any gene: 15. The CDR3 spells CASSHPRSAGGIDTQYF. CDR3 nucleotide sequence: TGTGCCAGCAGCCACCCAAGATCGGCGGGAGGTATAGATACGCAGTATTTT.

CDR3 sequence reads: CASSPREDLGALHF. The CDR3 DNA reads TGTGCCAGCTCACCACGGGAGGATCTTGGGGCCCTCCACTTT. The rearrangement joins TRBV18 to TRBJ1-6, with D unclear. CDR1 and CDR2 from the germline V gene are KGHSH and LQKENI. The CDR3 is 14 amino acids. V shed 1 base and J shed 14 bases, with 15 bases lying between them.

V gene TRBV7-8 combines with J gene TRBJ1-4, with TRBD1 matching over 10 bases. Looked up from germline, CDR1 is SGHVS and CDR2 is FQNEAQ. J was trimmed by 8 bases and V by 5 bases; bases with no gene match: 5. CDR3 length equals 14 residues. CDR3 sequence: CASSTDRGPEKLFF. CDR3 in DNA: TGTGCCAGCAGCACCGACAGGGGGCCGGAAAAACTGTTTTTT.

This chain joins TRBV18 and TRBJ2-1; D may be TRBD1 (5 bases). The ends were cut back, 3 bases at V and 5 bases at J, with 17 bases in the middle. Per the germline V gene, CDR1 is KGHSH and CDR2 is LQKENI. This CDR3 is 16 amino acids long. CDR3 region: CASSPATAQPNNEQFF. The CDR3 region has the DNA TGTGCCAGCTCACCCGCGACAGCGCAACCAAACAATGAGCAGTTCTTC.

The CDR3 bases are TGTGCCAGCAGGCTTAGTGGGAGCTATGGCTACACCTTC. This sequence encodes CASRLSGSYGYTF. This chain connects TRBV12-3 or TRBV12-4 to TRBJ1-2; D remains ambiguous. Trimming took 6 bases from V and 4 from J, leaving 12 bases between them. This CDR3 has 13 residues.

The rearrangement joins TRBV5-1 to TRBJ2-1; unclear D gene. Trimming took 0 bases from V and 7 from J, leaving 11 bases between them. Germline CDR1 reads SGHRS; CDR2 reads YFSETQ. The CDR3 consists of 14 residues. For the CDR3, the DNA is TGCGCCAGCAGCTTGGATCGGCTACAGAATGAGCAGTTCTTC. Translation gives CASSLDRLQNEQFF.

The rearrangement joins TRBV5-1 to TRBJ2-3, with 9 bases aligning to TRBD2. Looked up from germline, CDR1 is SGHRS and CDR2 is YFSETQ. V was clipped by 0 bases and J by 6 bases; unmatched bases: 5. This CDR3 has 15 residues. The CDR3 sequence: CASSLGGGAEDTQYF. The CDR3 DNA follows: TGCGCCAGCAGCTTGGGCGGGGGGGCCGAGGATACGCAGTATTTT.

The rearrangement links TRBV5-1 to TRBJ1-5, with a weak D call TRBD1 (6 bases). The V end was cut by 0 bases, the J end by 1 base, with 8 bases between. CDR1 and CDR2 (germline): SGHRS, YFSETQ. The CDR3 is made up of 15 amino acids. CDR3 nucleotides: TGCGCCAGCAGCTTGGAGGGGGTGAGCAATCAGCCCCAGCATTTT. It translates to CASSLEGVSNQPQHF.

This clone was seen once. The CDR3 region has the DNA TGTGCCAGCAGCCAATTGGGACAGGGAACTGAAGCTTTCTTT. This gives the protein CASSQLGQGTEAFF. The chain couples TRBV3-1 (or the pseudogene TRBV3-2) to TRBJ1-1, with 9 bases fitting TRBD1. Trimming cost V 2 bases and J 5 bases; bases outside gene matches: 3. This CDR3 is built from 14 residues. Germline CDR1 and CDR2: LGHDT and YNNKEL (reference sequence).

This chain uses TRBV6-2 or TRBV6-3 with TRBJ2-5; the match to TRBD2 covers 11 bases. CDR3 length equals 17 residues. From germline, CDR1 is MNHEY and CDR2 SVGEGT. The V segment lost 6 bases and the J segment 0 bases; nucleotides outside the gene matches: 9. The CDR3 coding sequence is TGTGCCAGCAGGCCTTTCCTAGCGGGGGGTCACCAAGAGACCCAGTACTTC. This encodes CASRPFLAGGHQETQYF.

Notes on this clone: This specimen includes other DNA sequences encoding the same CDR3. V usage is TRBV29-1 and J usage is TRBJ1-2, with 8 bases aligning to TRBD1. The CDR3 consists of 14 residues. From germline, CDR1 is SQVTM and CDR2 ANQGSEA. The trim removed 6 bases at V and 2 bases at J, leaving 8 bases unmatched. The CDR3 sequence: CSVTGTGVNYGYTF. The CDR3, as DNA: TGCAGCGTGACCGGGACAGGTGTAAACTATGGCTACACCTTC. The full variable domain, with the rest looked up from reference TRBV29-1 and TRBJ1-2, is SAVISQKPSRDICQRGTSLTIQCQVDSQVTMMFWYRQQPGQSLTLIATANQGSEATYESGFVIDKFPISRPNLTFSTLTVSNMSPEDSSIYLCSVTGTGVNYGYTFGSGTRLTVV.

V gene TRBV7-2 combines with J gene TRBJ1-1; a possible D gene is TRBD1 (5 bases). V shed 3 bases and J shed 4 bases, with 9 bases lying between them. Germline V lookup: CDR1 SGHTA, CDR2 FQGNSA. CDR3 length equals 13 residues. The CDR3 is CASSFRGGTEAFF. DNA for the CDR3: TGTGCCAGCAGCTTTAGGGGTGGCACTGAAGCTTTCTTT. Full variable domain (missing parts from reference TRBV7-2 and TRBJ1-1): GAGVSQSPSNKVTEKGKDVELRCDPISGHTALYWYRQSLGQGLEFLIYFQGNSAPDKSGLPSDRFSAERTGGSVSTLTIQRTQQEDSAVYLCASSFRGGTEAFFGQGTRLTVV.

The J gene is TRBJ2-7, the V gene TRBV5-1; D is perhaps TRBD1 (6 bases). The germline V gene encodes CDR1 SGHRS and CDR2 YFSETQ. There are 13 residues in the CDR3. V gave up 8 bases and J gave up 1 base, with 13 bases separating them. DNA of the CDR3: TGCGCCAGTCATATCCAGGGGTCCTACGAGCAGTACTTC. This translates into CASHIQGSYEQYF.

The chain carries TRBV19 and TRBJ2-7; D ambiguous. CDR3 length equals 14 residues. Germline CDR1 is LNHDA and CDR2 is SQIVND (reference sequence). Deletions cut 3 bases from V and 2 bases from J, with 11 bases between. The chain's CDR3 is CASSIALSPYEQYF. In nucleotides, the CDR3 is TGTGCCAGTAGTATTGCCCTATCCCCCTACGAGCAGTACTTC.

This chain links TRBV27 with TRBJ2-1; 14 positions match TRBD2. The CDR3 contains 19 residues. The germline V gene encodes CDR1 MNHEY and CDR2 SMNVEV (reference sequence). V shed 5 bases, J shed 8 bases, and the junction held 17 bases outside the gene matches. The CDR3 reads CASSPLTRLAGGLGYEQFF. DNA of the CDR3: TGTGCCAGCAGTCCGTTGACCCGACTAGCGGGGGGGCTCGGGTATGAGCAGTTCTTC.

This clone has only one observation. The same CDR3 arises from other DNA sequences in this sample as well. The CDR3 reads CASSLGQGAMNTEAFF. CDR3 DNA sequence: TGTGCCAGCAGCCTGGGACAGGGGGCTATGAACACTGAAGCTTTCTTT. The chain combines TRBV5-4 with TRBJ1-1; 12 nucleotides align to TRBD1. This CDR3 contains 16 residues. CDR1 and CDR2 (germline): SGHNT, YYREEE (reference sequence). The V and J ends lost 4 bases and 0 bases, in that order; junction bases with no gene match: 4.